This T cell receptor beta chain was retrieved from a study of T cell responses to AZD1222 COVID-19 vaccine listed by TCRdb under 2021. Background for the entire study: AZD1222 recipients whose second dose came at about 4 weeks and those whose second dose came at about 12 weeks were combined into one group, since spike-specific TCR depth and breadth did not differ between the two schedules. TCR sequencing was performed for approximately 240 trial participants, of whom 207 were given two doses of AZD1222 and around 25 were given two doses of MenACWY control vaccine. Enrollment into the trials was organized by age into subgroups of 18-55, 56-69 and 70-plus years, and those subgroups contained roughly 140, 27 and 60 TCR-sequenced participants, respectively. On the study overall, not on this receptor specifically: Conclusions about previously exposed vaccinees are limited, since just 6 or 7 AZD1222 recipients were seropositive for SARS-CoV-2 at baseline. Most participants were white British and females outnumbered males, and the authors suggested that clonal diversity may have been underestimated. The 56-69-year group was small, and its depth increase did not reach significance, likely because of low power. After two AZD1222 doses, spike-specific TCR breadth and depth were significantly higher than at day 0 and than in MenACWY recipients. Nearly half of unique spike-specific TCRs reportedly recognized epitopes outside regions mutated in the B.1.351 and B.1.1.7 variants. Vaccine-associated CD4 TCRs spanned the whole spike protein, with dominant responses in regions 160-218 and 743-854. Because no day 14 peak-response samples were available, repertoires were characterized only after the peak T cell response.

For this clone: Its antigen has not been determined. Base qualities are not at hand, and no much larger clone is one base apart.

Reading the germline V gene gives CDR1 SGDLS and CDR2 YYNGEE. There are 13 amino acids in the CDR3, from cysteine to phenylalanine inclusive. The read is trimmed to its CDR3 DNA, 39 bases read in frame from base 1. The junction shows trimming of 0 bases on V and 1 base on J, plus 4 bases between the germline ends. The time point label of this sample denotes: baseline before first vaccination. Vaccinee samples were obtained from the UK trials COV001 and COV002, which included a single-blind randomized controlled phase 2/3 trial of AZD1222 (ChAdOx1 nCoV-19) in healthy adults. For TCRbeta chain sequencing, PBMC samples were collected from trial participants at day 0 and at day 28 after the second dose. The CDR3 regions of human TCRbeta chains were analyzed by immunosequencing. The authors processed their data as follows. Repertoire TCRs were matched against a reference library of SARS-CoV-2-specific TCRs generated with the MIRA antigen-specificity platform. Breadth was defined as the fraction of unique TCRs that were SARS-CoV-2-associated. Depth was defined as the fraction of total T cells that were SARS-CoV-2-associated. Using the MIRA data, every spike-specific TCR was mapped to the spike region that the TCR reacted to and assigned to either a CD4 or a CD8 class. Log10-transformed breadth and depth values were compared by one-way ANOVA with Sidak's multiple comparisons tests. TCRdb's version of the immuneACCESS table is confined to in-frame rearrangements and falls short of the full clone set. An unresolved V gene accounts for under half of the shortfall where checked; the remainder is of unknown origin. V and J calls and clone size follow that table, whereas D and trimming were derived from the DNA. This sample holds 130,000 or so clones; around 94% were observed only once. Of the sample, 1.7% is held by the ten largest clones.

The starting material was peripheral blood, obtained on day 0 of AZD1222 vaccination. The receptor was derived from an adult in good health. The chain is assembled from TRBV9 and TRBJ1-1; the D gene identity is not certain. The CDR3 protein sequence reads: CASSVEQNTEAFF. In nucleotides, the sequence is TGTGCCAGCAGCGTAGAACAGAACACTGAAGCTTTCTTT. Here the CDR3 is joined to the reference TRBV9 and TRBJ1-1 genes, and the full variable domain is: DSGVTQTPKHLITATGQRVTLRCSPRSGDLSVYWYQQSLDQGLQFLIQYYNGEERAKGNILERFSAQQFPDLHSELNLSSLELGDSALYFCASSVEQNTEAFFGQGTRLTVV.